Below are 7 T cell receptor beta chains sequenced from a single sample in a study of blood T cell repertoires in COVID-19. The protocol was immunoSEQ multiplex PCR, while the TCRdb copy is restricted to in-frame clones and leaves out a portion. The sample contains about 59,000 clones, less than 80% of which appear only once. The sequenced sample was peripheral blood. The receptors stem from a man in his sixties with acute or convalescent COVID-19.

The chain recombines TRBV19 with TRBJ2-2, with 8 positions matching TRBD1. Germline CDR1 LNHDA, CDR2 SQIVND (reference sequence). The CDR3 length is 16 residues. J gave up 7 bases and V 7 bases, and 14 bases lay outside the gene matches. CDR3 loop: CASNLDRASSGGELFF. CDR3 coding DNA: TGTGCCAGTAACCTGGACAGGGCGAGTTCTGGCGGGGAGCTGTTTTTT.

The rearrangement links TRBV10-1 to TRBJ2-1; the D gene is possibly TRBD1 (5 bases). The CDR3 has 16 residues. Germline V lookup: CDR1 WNHNN, CDR2 SYGVQD (reference sequence). V was clipped by 5 bases and J by 0 bases, with 14 bases between them. The DNA of the CDR3 is TGCGCCAGCAGTCCGGGCTCAGGGTCCTCCTACAATGAGCAGTTCTTC. Its protein is CASSPGSGSSYNEQFF.

The chain joins TRBV19 to TRBJ1-1; the D gene is possibly TRBD1 (6 bases). V dropped 7 bases and J dropped 0 bases, with 12 bases sitting between them. This CDR3 contains 14 residues. CDR1 is LNHDA and CDR2 is SQIVND in the germline V gene (reference sequence). CDR3 sequence (DNA): TGTGCCAGTACCACGACAGGCCTGAACACTGAAGCTTTCTTT. As protein: CASTTTGLNTEAFF.

The table lists this clone with a few counts. J is TRBJ1-6 and V is TRBV19, with a weak D call TRBD1 (5 bases). Germline-derived CDR1 and CDR2 are LNHDA and SQIVND (reference sequence). This CDR3 has 15 residues. With 4 bases removed from V and 8 bases from J, the gap between germline ends came to 15 bases. This CDR3 is CASSTTAAGHSPLHF. CDR3 DNA sequence: TGTGCCAGTAGTACAACGGCGGCAGGGCATTCACCCCTCCACTTT.

The CDR3 spells CASRRGEKLFF. CDR3 in DNA: TGTGCCAGCCGAAGGGGTGAAAAACTGTTTTTT. The rearrangement links TRBV28 to TRBJ1-4, with D possibly being TRBD1 (5 bases). Germline V gene data show CDR1 as MDHEN and CDR2 as SYDVKM. The CDR3 sequence is 11 residues long. Between the trimmed V and J ends, which lost 8 bases and 7 bases, there was a span of 8 bases.

This rearrangement joins TRBV11-1 to TRBJ2-2; TRBD2 aligns across 7 bases. The CDR3 totals 16 residues. The trim removed 2 bases at V and 3 bases at J, leaving 6 bases unmatched. Germline V gene data show CDR1 as SGHAT and CDR2 as FQDESV (reference sequence). DNA for the CDR3: TGTGCCAGCAGCTTAACGGCGGGAGCGGACACCGGGGAGCTGTTTTTT. Its protein is CASSLTAGADTGELFF.

J is TRBJ2-5 and V is TRBV5-1; perhaps TRBD2 as D (6 bases). The germline V gene has CDR1 SGHRS and CDR2 YFSETQ. The CDR3 spans 16 residues. Trimming cost V 5 bases and J 5 bases, with 22 bases left between them. CDR3 nucleotide sequence: TGCGCCAGCAGACCTACCGGGACTTTAACGGGCGAGACCCAGTACTTC. It codes for CASRPTGTLTGETQYF.